Below, one T cell receptor beta chain is given with its context. The antigen is unknown. Isolation of CD4+ and CD8+ T cells from PBMCs was achieved by sorting. This sample was taken from a study of CD8+ T cells in alopecia areata. Study background: Tofacitinib was given for 6 to 18 months, then stopped for 6 months.

V was trimmed by 0 bases and J by 7 bases, leaving 14 bases between them. CDR3 length: 15 residues. Per the germline V gene, CDR1 is SGDLS and CDR2 is YYNGEE. Isolated RNA was reverse transcribed into cDNA used as the sequencing template. Clones were read by immunoSEQ multiplex PCR, and TCRdb kept only the in-frame ones, dropping some. The sample contains 200,000 to 250,000 clones, 65% to 70% of which appear only once. Study observations and caveats: When scalp samples are sequenced, resident alphabeta T cells of normal skin are also captured. An increase in clonality over normal scalp was evident in lesional scalp, especially alopecia totalis/universalis.

V usage is TRBV9 and J usage is TRBJ2-1; D may correspond to TRBD1 or TRBD2 (6 bases each). Sequences were derived from CD4+ T cells sorted from blood, sampled at week 0. The clonotype was recovered from a human donor with alopecia areata. CDR3 amino acids: CASSVDWWGANEQFF. DNA for the CDR3: TGTGCCAGCAGCGTAGATTGGTGGGGGGCGAATGAGCAGTTCTTC.